A single count supports the clone carrying this T cell receptor (beta chain). No antigen is known for it. These data come from a study of identifying expanded T cells in peripheral blood. Points from the study as a whole: About 1.2 clones differed between technical replicates, versus about 15 and 19 over time. Variance in clone template counts between approximately two-week samples significantly increased with total template count across all healthy donors.

No infections or other immune events were documented during collection. The repertoire was sequenced with immunoSEQ multiplex PCR; TCRdb's copy has only in-frame clones and lacks some. The sample consists of some 99,000 clones, about 87% of them appearing once. The clonotype was recovered from a person between 18 and 75 years old in good health. The sequenced sample was blood.

The CDR3 coding sequence is TGCGCCAGCAGACGCCATTCCAACAGGGTGGCGGATGAAAAACTGTTTTTT. It encodes CASRRHSNRVADEKLFF. The chain links TRBV5-1 to TRBJ1-4; TRBD1 might be the D (6 bases). Germline CDR1 is SGHRS and CDR2 is YFSETQ. The CDR3 is 17 residues long. V lost 5 bases to trimming and J lost 6 bases, with 23 bases between them.